This T cell receptor beta chain comes out of a study of CD8 T cells in ankylosing spondylitis. 5'-RACE, quantitative and with molecular barcodes, yielded the TCR beta libraries. MiXCR, run by TCRdb on the 5' RACE reads, gives a single entry per CDR3 protein. The sample includes approximately 140,000 distinct CDR3 sequences, approximately 10% of them seen just once. CDR3 length equals 14 residues. The junction had 3 bases not matched to a gene; V was cut back by 6 bases and J by 7 bases. This clonotype has a count of ten or more. The sequenced sample was blood, either unsorted or a sorted T cell fraction (not recorded which). This chain joins TRBV12-3 or TRBV12-4 and TRBJ2-1, with TRBD2 matching 13 bases. This sequence originates from a male donor with ankylosing spondylitis or in good health (not recorded which). This CDR3 is CASSGTSGTNEQFF. CDR3 sequence (DNA): TGTGCCAGCAGCGGGACTAGCGGGACGAATGAGCAGTTCTTC.